One T cell receptor (beta chain) is described in this entry. Its antigen specificity is not known. Per-base quality was not reported, and no clone a single base away is much larger than it. This sample is part of a study of blood T cell repertoires in COVID-19 (dated by TCRdb to about 2020). Regarding the research as a whole: The collaborator samples originated in the United States, Italy and Spain and spanned the acute and convalescent phases of COVID-19. The samples were drawn from the first 160 participants of the ongoing ImmuneRACE study and from more than 1,000 subjects provided by 6 global collaborators. Nearly every sample came with metadata listing a de-identified subject ID, COVID-19 status, age in years and sex. Deeply sampled blood TCRbeta repertoires from subjects exposed to, actively infected with, or recovered from COVID-19 were included in the dataset. HLA class I and class II types, where available, came from metadata supplied by the sample provider rather than from assay-based typing. The prospective study material was composed of cDNA or gDNA derived from T cells, B-cell-depleted T cells, or PBMCs. The repertoires were released in a freely available public database meant as a resource for research on the immune response to SARS-CoV-2.

The germline V gene specifies SNHLY as CDR1 and FYNNEI as CDR2. The CDR3 numbers 18 residues from cysteine through phenylalanine. Kept here is only the CDR3 DNA, which spans 54 bases and is read in frame from base 1. V is trimmed back by 3 bases and J by 5 bases, and the junction contains 16 bases that no gene match accounts for. The immunoSEQ Assay, a bias-controlled multiplex PCR, was used to amplify TCRbeta CDR3 regions from genomic DNA. Concerning the study's data processing: The number of nucleated cells in each sample was estimated from the amplification of reference gene primers within the assay. To quantify the absolute abundance of each unique TCRbeta CDR3 rearrangement, sequence reads were collapsed and filtered. For each sample, productive Simpson clonality was calculated by taking the square root of Simpson's diversity index across productive rearrangements. This is the immuneACCESS table as TCRdb keeps it, with only in-frame sequences that have V and J called. A part of the clones is gone; compared with another copy, unresolved V genes explain less than half, and the rest is unexplained. V, J and clone size reflect that table, while D and trimming were determined from the DNA. In all, the sample holds 200,000 to 250,000 clones, and 80% to 90% of those were seen once. The top ten clones comprise 3% to 4% of the sample.

Participants in the prospective study were aged roughly 18 to 90 years, lived in some 24 United States geographic areas, and enrolled through a virtual design. To assign participants to cohorts, the prospective study relied on clinical history that participants themselves reported in a screening survey and a study questionnaire. In the prospective study, mobile phlebotomists collected whole blood, serum and a nasopharyngeal or oropharyngeal swab from each participant. Participants in the prospective study had the option to provide additional blood draws and questionnaires over a roughly 2-month period. Before DNA extraction, prospective study blood samples were shipped either frozen or at room temperature. Paper-wide results and their limitations: How much clinical and demographic metadata was included differed by source and by participant, and the metadata was provided uncurated.

The origin of this receptor is a woman between 40 and 50 years old with acute COVID-19. The material sequenced was PBMCs or T cells enriched from blood (not recorded which). Rearrangement joined TRBV2 to TRBJ2-5, with 9 bases aligning to TRBD1. The CDR3 corresponds to CASSEDRDRVKESETQYF. The DNA sequence follows: TGTGCCAGCAGTGAGGACCGGGACAGGGTGAAGGAGAGTGAGACCCAGTACTTC.